This entry is about one T cell receptor (beta chain). Its antigen remains unidentified. V dropped 3 bases and J dropped 10; count of bases not matched to a gene: 6. This CDR3 contains 14 residues. Germline assignment: CDR1 KGHSH and CDR2 LQKENI. PCR used 60 Vbeta primers and 13 Jbeta primers. Clones were read by immunoSEQ multiplex PCR, and TCRdb kept only the in-frame ones, dropping some. This table has approximately 190,000 clones, more than 65% appearing once. This sample stems from a study of cytomegalovirus exposure and HLA in healthy donors. Study conclusions and caveats: TCR beta sequences reportedly predicted the HLA-A and HLA-B alleles of most subjects accurately. For most TCR sequences rarity was the rule, although some public TCRs occurred in many donors.

Donors were ostensibly healthy at sampling, although undocumented immune exposures were probable. The sequence was obtained from a man aged 50 to 59 in good health and CMV-seronegative. Source material: PBMCs. The chain employs TRBV18 and TRBJ1-4, with 9 bases aligning to TRBD1. The CDR3 loop is CASSPGQGKGKLFF. CDR3 nucleotide sequence: TGTGCCAGCTCACCGGGACAGGGAAAAGGAAAACTGTTTTTT.